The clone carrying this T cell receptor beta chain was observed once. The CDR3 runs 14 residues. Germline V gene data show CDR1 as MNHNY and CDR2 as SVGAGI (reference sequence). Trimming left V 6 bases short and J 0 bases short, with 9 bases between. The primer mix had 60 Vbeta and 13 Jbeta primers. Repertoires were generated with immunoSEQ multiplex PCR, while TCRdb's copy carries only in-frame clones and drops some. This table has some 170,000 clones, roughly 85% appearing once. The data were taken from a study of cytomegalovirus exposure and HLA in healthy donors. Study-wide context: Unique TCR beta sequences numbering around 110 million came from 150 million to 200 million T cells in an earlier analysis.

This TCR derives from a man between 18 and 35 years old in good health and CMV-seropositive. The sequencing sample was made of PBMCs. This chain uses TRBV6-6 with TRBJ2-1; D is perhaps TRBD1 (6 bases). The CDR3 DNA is TGTGCCAGCAGACAGGGAAGCTCCTACAATGAGCAGTTCTTC. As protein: CASRQGSSYNEQFF.